What follows are 30 T cell receptor beta chains derived from one specimen sequenced in a study of control samples from healthy donors and cancer patients. This table comes from immunoSEQ multiplex PCR, and its TCRdb copy is limited to in-frame clones, with some not included. The repertoire includes more than 95,000 clones, roughly 91% of them detected once, and about a fifth sits in the top ten. Sequenced sample: PBMCs. These receptors originate from a man between 60 and 75 years old with lung cancer.

The rearrangement links TRBV23-1 to TRBJ2-5, with D unclear. TRBV23-1 falls under the ORF class, with uncertain function. Trimming shortened V by 0 bases and J by 0 bases, and 14 bases separated the two germline ends. The CDR3 totals 17 residues. CDR3 nucleotides: TGCGCCAGCAGTCAATCAATGGCGGCACCATACCAAGAGACCCAGTACTTC. Its translation: CASSQSMAAPYQETQYF.

The V call is TRBV9, the J call TRBJ1-5, with D possibly TRBD1 on 5 matching bases. Trimming took off 4 bases at V and 0 bases at J, with 11 bases between the two ends. Germline lookup yields CDR1 SGDLS and CDR2 YYNGEE. This CDR3 comprises 15 residues. CDR3 loop: CASSPGAVSNQPQHF. The CDR3 DNA reads TGTGCCAGCAGCCCCGGGGCAGTTAGCAATCAGCCCCAGCATTTT.

This chain connects TRBV5-1 to TRBJ1-1; tentative D call: TRBD1 (6 bases). The CDR3 is made up of 14 amino acids. The germline V and J ends were trimmed by 3 bases and 0 bases, with 9 bases remaining between them. Looked up from germline, CDR1 is SGHRS and CDR2 is YFSETQ. The DNA of the CDR3 is TGCGCCAGCAGCTCGGACAGCATGAACACTGAAGCTTTCTTT. Its translation: CASSSDSMNTEAFF. Drawing the rest from reference TRBV5-1 and TRBJ1-1, the complete variable domain is KAGVTQTPRYLIKTRGQQVTLSCSPISGHRSVSWYQQTPGQGLQFLFEYFSETQRNKGNFPGRFSGRQFSNSRSEMNVSTLELGDSALYLCASSSDSMNTEAFFGQGTRLTVV.

The chain is built from TRBV5-1 and TRBJ1-1; 9 bases agree with TRBD1. With V trimmed by 4 bases and J by 1 base, 5 bases remained unmatched. The CDR3 runs 15 residues. Germline V CDR1 and CDR2: SGHRS, YFSETQ. This chain's CDR3 is CASSRQGVWNTEAFF. The CDR3 nucleotides read TGCGCCAGCAGCAGACAGGGGGTTTGGAACACTGAAGCTTTCTTT.

The chain employs TRBV12-3 or TRBV12-4 and TRBJ1-4, with TRBD1 as a possible D gene (5 bases). This CDR3 comprises 13 residues. V lost 6 bases to trimming and J lost 7 bases, with 12 bases between them. CDR3 sequence: CASSQGWGEKLFF. Written as DNA, the CDR3 is TGTGCCAGCAGCCAGGGTTGGGGTGAAAAACTGTTTTTT.

This sequence joins TRBV27 and TRBJ2-2; TRBD1 matches 9 bases. Trimming cost V 7 bases and J 1 base; bases outside gene matches: 10. Germline V gene sequence: CDR1 MNHEY, CDR2 SMNVEV (reference sequence). There are 17 residues in the CDR3. CDR3 sequence reads: CASTRAVGQGNTGELFF. The DNA of the CDR3 is TGTGCCAGCACCCGAGCGGTGGGACAGGGGAACACCGGGGAGCTGTTTTTT.

The chain has TRBV7-9 and TRBJ1-3; D may be TRBD1 (6 bases). The CDR3 has 14 residues. Germline CDR1 SEHNR, CDR2 FQNEAQ (reference sequence). The V end lost 5 bases, the J end lost 3 bases, and 11 bases lay between the germline ends. The CDR3 nucleotides read TGTGCCAGCAGCCTACAGGGAGGTGGAAACACCATATATTTT. Translation gives CASSLQGGGNTIYF.

This clone is a singleton in its sample. CDR3 residues: CASSYADAVPHGYTF. CDR3 bases: TGTGCCAGCAGTTACGCCGATGCTGTCCCGCATGGCTACACCTTC. J is TRBJ1-2 and V is TRBV6-6; D is unresolved. V dropped 2 bases and J dropped 6 bases, with 16 bases sitting between them. Looked up from germline, CDR1 is MNHNY and CDR2 is SVGAGI (reference sequence). The CDR3 is made up of 15 amino acids.

V is TRBV10-1 and J is TRBJ2-3, with TRBD2 identical over 10 bases. The CDR3 has 17 residues. Germline V lookup: CDR1 WNHNN, CDR2 SYGVQD (reference sequence). The J segment lost 3 bases and the V segment lost 3 bases, leaving 9 bases of the junction unmatched. The DNA of the CDR3 is TGCGCCAGCAGTGAATTTAAAGGGACTAGCGAAACAGATACGCAGTATTTT. Residues: CASSEFKGTSETDTQYF.

The rearrangement joins TRBV6-6 to TRBJ2-4; 9 bases agree with TRBD2. V trimming: 5 bases; J trimming: 1 base; junction bases outside the gene matches: 9. Germline V gene data show CDR1 as MNHNY and CDR2 as SVGAGI (reference sequence). The length of the CDR3 is 17 residues. CDR3 region: CASSPAGGPSAKNIQYF. As DNA, the CDR3 is TGTGCCAGCAGTCCTGCGGGGGGGCCTTCGGCCAAAAACATTCAGTACTTC.

The chain employs TRBV3-1 (or the pseudogene TRBV3-2) and TRBJ2-1; 10 bases are a match to TRBD1. The germline gives CDR1 LGHDT, CDR2 YNNKEL (reference sequence). V was pared by 7 bases and J by 7 bases, with 10 bases of the junction left unmatched. The length of the CDR3 is 15 residues. The CDR3 is CASNSADRGHNEQFF. CDR3 nucleotides: TGTGCCAGCAACTCCGCCGACAGGGGGCATAATGAGCAGTTCTTC.

The J gene is TRBJ2-2, the V gene TRBV7-2; 7 bases are a match to TRBD1. V lost 5 bases, J lost 4 bases, and 7 bases stayed unmatched. Germline V gene data show CDR1 as SGHTA and CDR2 as FQGNSA. The CDR3 spans 15 residues. CDR3 in DNA: TGTGCCAGCAGCCAGGACAGGCTTGGCACCGGGGAGCTGTTTTTT. It encodes CASSQDRLGTGELFF.

The chain uses TRBV30 and TRBJ2-5, with 11 nucleotides matching TRBD2. J lost 2 bases, V lost 2 bases, and 4 bases had no gene match. The length of the CDR3 is 15 residues. Germline V gene lookup returns CDR1 GTSNPN and CDR2 SVGIG (reference sequence). CDR3 in DNA: TGTGCCTGGAGTCGACTAGCGGGGTCTCAAGAGACCCAGTACTTC. Translating gives CAWSRLAGSQETQYF. The full variable domain, in which reference TRBV30 and TRBJ2-5 provide the parts outside the CDR3, is SQTIHQWPATLVQPVGSPLSLECTVEGTSNPNLYWYRQAAGRGLQLLFYSVGIGQISSEVPQNLSASRPQDRQFILSSKKLLLSDSGFYLCAWSRLAGSQETQYFGPGTRLLVL.

The chain employs TRBV6-5 and TRBJ1-2; 9 bases match TRBD1. The CDR3 contains 15 residues. Per the germline V gene, CDR1 is MNHEY and CDR2 is SVGAGI. The junction had 12 bases not matched to a gene; V was cut back by 6 bases and J by 7 bases. The CDR3 spells CASSRRRDRVSGYTF. CDR3 coding DNA: TGTGCCAGCAGCCGAAGACGGGACAGGGTCTCTGGCTACACCTTC.

The rearrangement joins TRBV12-3 or TRBV12-4 to TRBJ1-2; 8 nucleotides align to TRBD1. Unmatched junction bases numbered 0, after V lost 4 bases and J lost 8 bases. CDR3 size: 11 residues. The CDR3 DNA is TGTGCCAGCAGTTACAGGGGGGGCTACACCTTC. Translating gives CASSYRGGYTF.

V usage is TRBV6-5 and J usage is TRBJ2-7; no reliable D call. Germline V gene data show CDR1 as MNHEY and CDR2 as SVGAGI. The CDR3 extends over 14 amino acids. V lost 2 bases to trimming and J lost 6 bases, with 14 bases between them. CDR3 amino acids: CASSYDPRSGEQYF. CDR3 DNA sequence: TGTGCCAGCAGTTACGATCCCAGGTCGGGCGAGCAGTACTTC.

The genes are TRBV7-9 and TRBJ2-7; 10 bases are a match to TRBD1. This CDR3 spans 15 amino acids. The V gene end was trimmed by 5 bases and the J gene end by 6 bases; junction bases not matched to a gene: 10. The germline CDR1 and CDR2 sequences are SEHNR and FQNEAQ (reference sequence). The CDR3 loop is CASSTRQGATREQYF. The CDR3, as DNA: TGTGCCAGCAGCACCCGACAGGGGGCAACGCGCGAGCAGTACTTC.

V usage is TRBV30 and J usage is TRBJ2-2; weak D call: TRBD2 (5 bases). The CDR3 is 16 residues long. V lost 0 bases and J lost 4, with 15 bases in between. Germline V gene sequence: CDR1 GTSNPN, CDR2 SVGIG (reference sequence). DNA of the CDR3: TGTGCCTGGAGTGTTGGCGGAGGCCCCGGCACCGGGGAGCTGTTTTTT. Protein sequence: CAWSVGGGPGTGELFF.

CDR3 sequence: CASIFVQDSTEQYF. CDR3 sequence (DNA): TGTGCCAGCATTTTCGTACAGGATTCTACCGAGCAGTACTTC. The chain has TRBV2 and TRBJ2-7; maybe TRBD1 (5 bases). CDR3 length: 14 residues. Germline V gene data show CDR1 as SNHLY and CDR2 as FYNNEI. V lost 7 bases and J 6 bases, leaving 19 bases between the germline ends.

The V gene is TRBV6-5, the J gene TRBJ2-1; 9 positions match TRBD2. The V gene's germline CDR1 is MNHEY and CDR2 SVGAGI. With V trimmed by 5 bases and J by 4 bases, 6 bases remained unmatched. The CDR3 is made up of 15 amino acids. CDR3 amino acids: CASSPGLAKYNEQFF. In DNA, the CDR3 is TGTGCCAGCAGTCCCGGACTAGCGAAATACAATGAGCAGTTCTTC.

The V and J genes are TRBV3-1 (or the pseudogene TRBV3-2) and TRBJ2-7; TRBD1 agrees at 11 bases. Germline values: CDR1 LGHDT, CDR2 YNNKEL (reference sequence). The length of the CDR3 is 15 residues. Trimming cost V 4 bases and J 0 bases; bases outside gene matches: 2. CDR3 sequence (DNA): TGTGCCAGCAGCCGAGGGACAGGGGGCTCCTACGAGCAGTACGTC. It is translated as CASSRGTGGSYEQYV.

In its sample, this clone was seen a few times. The chain has TRBV29-1 and TRBJ2-7; the D gene is possibly TRBD2 (6 bases). Germline V gene data show CDR1 as SQVTM and CDR2 as ANQGSEA. Trimming took off 2 bases at V and 6 bases at J, with 14 bases between the two ends. CDR3 length: 13 residues. The CDR3 protein is CSVESVEGSEQYF. The CDR3 nucleotides are TGCAGCGTTGAATCGGTGGAGGGGAGCGAGCAGTACTTC.

The rearrangement uses TRBV5-1 and TRBJ2-7, with TRBD1 as a possible D gene (6 bases). This CDR3 has 13 residues. From germline, CDR1 is SGHRS and CDR2 YFSETQ. V shed 2 bases and J shed 1 base, with 7 bases lying between them. CDR3 sequence: CASSFGQSYEQYV. In nucleotides, the CDR3 is TGCGCCAGCAGCTTTGGACAGTCCTACGAGCAGTACGTC.

This clone was seen only once. The chain uses TRBV7-3 and TRBJ1-1, with TRBD1 matching 7 bases. The CDR3 spans 14 residues. The V gene end was trimmed by 5 bases and the J gene end by 4 bases; junction bases not matched to a gene: 7. Germline V CDR1 and CDR2: SGHTA, FQGTGA. The CDR3, as DNA: TGTGCCAGCAGCCCAAGGGGGCCCCCCACTGAAGCTTTCTTT. Its translation: CASSPRGPPTEAFF.

V gene TRBV24-1 combines with J gene TRBJ2-2; possible D gene TRBD1, 5 bases. V was trimmed by 5 bases and J by 3 bases, leaving 18 bases between them. The germline gives CDR1 KGHDR, CDR2 SFDVKD. The CDR3 covers 17 residues. This CDR3 reads CATSAGPGPSYTGELFF. The CDR3 DNA reads TGTGCCACCAGTGCAGGGCCAGGGCCATCCTACACCGGGGAGCTGTTTTTT.

CDR3 bases: TGTGCCAGCAGTTACTCGGAGATCTATAATTCACCCCTCCACTTT. It specifies CASSYSEIYNSPLHF. The chain carries TRBV6-5 and TRBJ1-6; the D is unclear. Germline-derived CDR1 and CDR2 are MNHEY and SVGAGI. Trimming pared 0 bases from V and 3 bases from J, leaving 6 bases between. The length of the CDR3 is 15 residues.

DNA of the CDR3: TGTGCCAGCAGCGATGGGACTCACCGGGAGCTGTTTTTT. It translates to CASSDGTHRELFF. V and J are TRBV7-3 and TRBJ2-2, with D possibly being TRBD2 (6 bases). CDR1 is SGHTA and CDR2 is FQGTGA in the germline V gene. V was trimmed by 5 bases and J by 9 bases, leaving 13 bases between them. This CDR3 is built from 13 residues.

The chain employs TRBV7-3 and TRBJ2-5, with D uncertain. Germline V gene lookup returns CDR1 SGHTA and CDR2 FQGTGA. The CDR3 is 13 residues long. Trimming stripped 5 bases from V and 2 bases from J, with 9 bases between. CDR3 amino acids: CASSQDGQETQYF. The CDR3 coding sequence is TGTGCCAGCAGCCAAGACGGTCAAGAGACCCAGTACTTC.

This chain links TRBV6-1 with TRBJ1-5, with 9 bases lining up with TRBD1. Germline assignment: CDR1 MNHNS and CDR2 SASEGT. The junction had 7 bases not matched to a gene; V was cut back by 4 bases and J by 0 bases. This CDR3 is built from 17 residues. CDR3 bases: TGTGCCAGCAGTGGGACAGGGGTGTCCTATAGCAATCAGCCCCAGCATTTT. Translated, it gives CASSGTGVSYSNQPQHF.

On this clone itself: This specimen includes other DNA sequences encoding the same CDR3. The gene calls are TRBV5-1 and TRBJ1-1; no firm D call. Germline V CDR1 and CDR2: SGHRS, YFSETQ. The CDR3 sequence is 13 residues long. Trimming left V 0 bases short and J 1 base short, with 4 bases between. CDR3 nucleotides: TGCGCCAGCAGCTTGGACTCGAACACTGAAGCTTTCTTT. Protein: CASSLDSNTEAFF.